The TCR beta chain under discussion was sequenced for a study of T cells in Graves' hyperthyroidism and ophthalmopathy. Study details: Peripheral blood was collected at initial diagnosis, before any treatment. Regarding the study as a whole: Most clonotypes expanded in thyroid above 0.001 were likewise present in blood. Prediction of ophthalmopathy progression came a median around 6.1 months pre-onset.

V was pared by 0 bases and J by 5 bases, with 13 bases between. This CDR3 comprises 15 residues. CDR1 is LGHNA and CDR2 is YNFKEQ in the germline V gene. Criteria for exclusion of patients were uncontrolled infection, other autoimmune disease, pregnancy or lactation. TCR beta CDR3 regions were amplified from RNA transcripts. TCR CDR3 regions were first amplified by RT-PCR with HTBI primers. MiXCR was run by TCRdb on the multiplex PCR reads, yielding one entry per CDR3 protein. The table includes about 640,000 distinct CDR3 sequences, around 20% detected once. Notes on this clonotype: Its antigen is still unknown.

The sequence came from a young man with Graves' ophthalmopathy. Sequences were obtained from blood. The genes are TRBV4-2 and TRBJ1-2; a possible D gene is TRBD1 (5 bases). The CDR3 DNA reads as TGTGCCAGCAGCCAAGAAGTCGGCAGGGATTATGGCTACACCTTC. Residues: CASSQEVGRDYGYTF.